This T cell receptor (beta chain) was recovered during a study of blood T cell repertoires in COVID-19. Looking at the study overall: Some COVID-19 samples were acute and others convalescent; all came from the United States, Italy and Spain. Sources were T cells, B-cell-depleted T cells, or PBMCs; the material itself was cDNA or gDNA.

This CDR3 is built from 18 residues. CDR1 and CDR2 from the germline V gene are LGHDT and YNNKEL (reference sequence). J lost 5 bases, V lost 2 bases, and 13 bases had no gene match. Per the original methods: Counts of nucleated cells, estimated from reference gene primer amplification, were obtained. Produced via immunoSEQ multiplex PCR; TCRdb's table is partial and in-frame only. The V and J calls and clone size were taken over from that table, and D and trimming were inferred from the DNA. The data show approximately 71,000 clones, with 88% seen just once and just over 5% held by the top ten. This sequence was found in a human donor in a cohort sampled during active COVID-19. J is TRBJ2-1 and V is TRBV3-1 (or the pseudogene TRBV3-2); 9 bases map to TRBD1. Material for sequencing was peripheral blood. CDR3 sequence reads: CASSQFYPGRTGDNEQFF. CDR3 bases: TGTGCCAGCAGCCAATTCTATCCAGGAAGGACAGGGGACAATGAGCAGTTCTTC.